Listed below are T cell receptor beta chains from one sample, sequenced in a study of identical twins. TCRdb ran MiXCR on the 5' RACE reads and lists one entry per CDR3 protein. The sample holds roughly 700,000 distinct CDR3 sequences; 8% to 9% are singletons and the top ten take 0.85% to 1%. These records were also assigned to another study, of yellow fever vaccine responses in identical twins.

The material sequenced was PBMCs. Every receptor here comes from a young woman in good health. Each CDR3 is given without its conserved first and last residue. The order of the fields is J gene, D gene, V gene, CDR3 protein. A D gene is named only where the DNA matches it firmly.

>TRBJ2-7|TRBD1|TRBV6-5
ASSYRQGQGLKQY
>TRBJ2-2|-|TRBV11-3
ASSKLTYTGELF
>TRBJ2-1|-|TRBV20-1
SARPQGQREQF
>TRBJ2-2|TRBD2|TRBV4-3
ASSQDRDYHTGELF
>TRBJ2-7|-|TRBV12-3/TRBV12-4
ASKAQGLTYEQY
>TRBJ2-7|-|TRBV12-3/TRBV12-4
ASKGRSEQY
>TRBJ2-3|-|TRBV2
ASRETGTDTQY
>TRBJ2-3|-|TRBV20-1
SAGLLGDTQY
>TRBJ2-7|-|TRBV4-3
ASSQEGGNYEQY
>TRBJ2-3|TRBD1|TRBV24-1
ATSDSRWTGGIDTQY
>TRBJ2-1|TRBD2|TRBV5-4
ASSTATSGYNEQF
>TRBJ1-5|TRBD1|TRBV7-8
ASGQGMAPQH
>TRBJ2-2|TRBD2|TRBV6-2/TRBV6-3
ASSSPSGPGTGELF
>TRBJ2-7|-|TRBV27
ASSSLDRREQY
>TRBJ2-2|TRBD2|TRBV10-3
AISGSSGINTGELF
>TRBJ2-3|TRBD2|TRBV20-1
SASIAGVWASTDTQY
>TRBJ2-7|-|TRBV5-1
ASSLVGGPYEQY
>TRBJ2-1|TRBD2|TRBV3-1
ASSLRTSGGAYNEQF
>TRBJ2-5|TRBD2|TRBV2
ASKLAGQETQY
>TRBJ2-2|TRBD1|TRBV20-1
SARSGGPESYTGELF
>TRBJ2-1|-|TRBV14
ASSQGLGGGNEQF
>TRBJ2-2|TRBD1|TRBV7-9
ASQQGDFGGELF
>TRBJ2-3|-|TRBV28
ASSLPPLASTDTQY
>TRBJ2-7|-|TRBV5-1
ASSLTPLSREQY
>TRBJ2-7|-|TRBV7-9
ASSSGGQGNNEQY
>TRBJ2-3|TRBD1|TRBV10-3
ATLTGDTQY
>TRBJ1-4|TRBD1|TRBV5-1
ASSLIPRQGAGEKLF
>TRBJ1-5|-|TRBV11-2
ASSRDGDSNQPQH
>TRBJ2-1|TRBD2|TRBV15
ATSTGRRTGGYNEQF
>TRBJ1-5|-|TRBV12-3/TRBV12-4
ASSVGDANQPQH
>TRBJ2-7|-|TRBV20-1
SATLGAALNEQY
>TRBJ2-7|-|TRBV28
ASSLEGVREQY
>TRBJ2-3|TRBD1|TRBV5-5
ASSMTGGVDTQY
>TRBJ2-2|TRBD1|TRBV3-1
ASSQSRGTGLNTGELF
>TRBJ1-3|-|TRBV7-2
ASSLASPFTDSGNTIY
>TRBJ2-5|-|TRBV4-1
ASTLQEGGQETQY
>TRBJ2-5|-|TRBV7-8
ASSLDPAPDH
>TRBJ2-4|-|TRBV6-1
ASSLMGSPKNIQY
>TRBJ2-1|-|TRBV20-1
SASSGPYNEQF
>TRBJ2-3|TRBD1|TRBV27
ASSPRTGRTDTQY
>TRBJ2-1|TRBD2|TRBV5-1
ASSLGRGSSYNEQF
>TRBJ2-1|-|TRBV7-9
ASSQGQNSYNEQF
>TRBJ2-7|-|TRBV12-3/TRBV12-4
ASSPRADLPYEQY
>TRBJ2-4|TRBD1|TRBV20-1
SVQGATAKNIQY
>TRBJ2-1|-|TRBV4-1
ASSQDWAGSSYNEQF
>TRBJ2-7|TRBD1|TRBV5-1
ASSSLSTGVTYEQY
>TRBJ2-3|TRBD1|TRBV28
ASSLRDRGGTQY
>TRBJ2-2|-|TRBV14
ASSQEIGGFTGELF
>TRBJ2-3|TRBD2|TRBV11-2
ASSRRGGEGDTQY
>TRBJ1-1|-|TRBV29-1
SVAVRRDVGTEAF
>TRBJ2-5|-|TRBV4-2
ASSQRGKDRRETQY
>TRBJ2-1|TRBD2|TRBV2
ASAAGGSYDEQF
>TRBJ1-5|-|TRBV19
ASSMGWNGQHNQPQH
>TRBJ2-1|-|TRBV15
ATSRETGLRQF
>TRBJ2-3|-|TRBV29-1
SVRADSTDTQY